The 10 T cell receptor beta chains reported below all come from one sample, sequenced in a study of T cell responses to AZD1222 COVID-19 vaccine. TCRdb's table, derived via immunoSEQ multiplex PCR, lists solely in-frame clones and lacks some. Among about 170,000 clones listed, around 90% were seen once. The source was peripheral blood, collected 28 days after the second AZD1222 dose. These receptors all come from an adult who received the AZD1222 COVID-19 vaccine.

This chain joins TRBV21-1 and TRBJ2-3; TRBD2 is taken as the D call from the table, unchecked against the DNA. TRBV21-1 constitutes a pseudogene. The CDR3 has 16 residues. The CDR3 reads CASSKGGGGVGDTQYF. CDR3 nucleotides: TGTGCCAGCAGCAAAGGCGGCGGGGGGGTCGGAGATACGCAGTATTTT.

The CDR3 sequence: CASSQESWTAEAFF. In DNA form, the CDR3 reads TGCGCCAGCAGCCAAGAATCGTGGACCGCTGAAGCTTTCTTT. V and J are TRBV4-1 and TRBJ1-1; D uncertain. Germline loops: CDR1 MGHRA, CDR2 YSYEKL. V lost 0 bases, J lost 6 bases, and 11 bases lay in between. The CDR3 totals 14 residues.

In this sample, this clone turned up a few times. This rearrangement joins TRBV2 to TRBJ1-2; D gene uncertain. The V end lost 7 bases, the J end lost 6 bases, and 18 bases lay between the germline ends. Germline V CDR1 and CDR2: SNHLY, FYNNEI. The CDR3 has 14 amino acids. In DNA form, the CDR3 reads TGTGCCAGCATGGGAGGGATTGGGCTCCATGGCTACACCTTC. This sequence encodes CASMGGIGLHGYTF.

This chain connects TRBV4-2 to TRBJ1-4; D is perhaps TRBD1 (5 bases). Trimming took 2 bases from V and 5 from J, leaving 15 bases between them. Germline values: CDR1 LGHNA, CDR2 YNFKEQ. The CDR3 length is 16 residues. The CDR3 loop is CASSQRMTASNEKLFF. CDR3 bases: TGTGCCAGCAGCCAAAGGATGACAGCCTCAAATGAAAAACTGTTTTTT.

This chain uses TRBV18 with TRBJ1-2; D is unresolved. The V and J ends lost 6 bases and 7 bases respectively, with 12 bases between them. Germline assignment: CDR1 KGHSH and CDR2 LQKENI. The length of the CDR3 is 12 residues. Here the CDR3 DNA reads TGTGCCAGCTCCGAAAACGGGCGTGGCTACACCTTC. Protein sequence: CASSENGRGYTF.

The chain carries TRBV4-1 and TRBJ1-1; TRBD1 is a possible D gene (5 bases). V was shortened by 0 bases and J by 5 bases, with 10 bases between the two germline ends. Looked up from germline, CDR1 is MGHRA and CDR2 is YSYEKL. The CDR3 sequence is 14 residues long. The CDR3 reads CASSQEGEGTEAFF. CDR3 DNA sequence: TGCGCCAGCAGCCAAGAGGGGGAAGGAACTGAAGCTTTCTTT.

The chain combines TRBV6-5 with TRBJ2-7, with 9 bases identical to TRBD1. This CDR3 is 13 amino acids long. The germline gives CDR1 MNHEY, CDR2 SVGAGI. V dropped 6 bases and J dropped 3; count of bases not matched to a gene: 3. CDR3 DNA: TGTGCCAGCAGCCCGGACAGGGGCTACGAGCAGTACTTC. This translates into CASSPDRGYEQYF.

The chain is built from TRBV10-3 and TRBJ1-2; D remains unclear. Trimming removed 3 bases from V and 0 bases from J, with 8 bases in between. The germline V gene has CDR1 ENHRY and CDR2 SYGVKD. The CDR3 has 14 residues. The CDR3, as DNA: TGTGCCATCAGTGACAGCAAGCCTAACTATGGCTACACCTTC. Its translation: CAISDSKPNYGYTF.

The V gene is TRBV6-5, the J gene TRBJ2-7; 8 bases align to TRBD2. The CDR3 consists of 14 residues. J gave up 8 bases and V 5 bases, and 11 bases lay outside the gene matches. Per germline, CDR1 MNHEY and CDR2 SVGAGI. CDR3: CASSTRGGPGKQYF. The CDR3 nucleotides read TGTGCCAGCAGTACCCGCGGGGGGCCCGGAAAGCAGTACTTC.

The chain has TRBV11-3 and TRBJ1-1; TRBD1 might be the D (5 bases). V shed 5 bases and J shed 3 bases, with 25 bases lying between them. Per germline, CDR1 SGHNT and CDR2 YENEEA. This CDR3 has 18 residues. This CDR3 reads CASSPGEGMGGGDTEAFF. The CDR3 coding sequence is TGTGCCAGCAGCCCCGGGGAGGGGATGGGGGGAGGCGACACTGAAGCTTTCTTT.